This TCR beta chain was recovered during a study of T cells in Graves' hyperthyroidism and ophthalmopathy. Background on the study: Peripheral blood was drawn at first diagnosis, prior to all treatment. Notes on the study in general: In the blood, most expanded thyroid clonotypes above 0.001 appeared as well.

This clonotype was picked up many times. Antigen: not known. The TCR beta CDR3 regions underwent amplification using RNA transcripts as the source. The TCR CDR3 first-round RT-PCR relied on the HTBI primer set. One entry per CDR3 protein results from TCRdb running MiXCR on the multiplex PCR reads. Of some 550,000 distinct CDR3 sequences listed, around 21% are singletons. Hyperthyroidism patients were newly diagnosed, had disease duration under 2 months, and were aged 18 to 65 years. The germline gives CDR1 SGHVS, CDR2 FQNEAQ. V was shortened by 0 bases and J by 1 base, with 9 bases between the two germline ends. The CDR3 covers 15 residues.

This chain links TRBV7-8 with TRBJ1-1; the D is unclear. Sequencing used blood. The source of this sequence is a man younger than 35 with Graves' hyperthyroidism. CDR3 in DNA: TGTGCCAGCAGCTTAGCAATAGGAAGGAACACTGAAGCTTTCTTT. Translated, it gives CASSLAIGRNTEAFF.